A single sample is the source of the 19 T cell receptor beta chains below, sequenced in a study of blood T cell repertoires in COVID-19 (TCRdb year 2020). The library was generated by the immunoSEQ multiplex PCR assay. What TCRdb holds here is the immuneACCESS table cut down to in-frame rearrangements. Part of the clones is not present; checked against another copy, under half of the missing clones reflect an unresolved V gene, and the others are unexplained. The sample has tens of thousands of clones on record, roughly 90% of them singletons. The ten largest make up about 5.5% of the sample. Sequenced material: peripheral blood. The receptors come from a man between 60 and 70 years old with COVID-19, enrolled during active disease.

The rearrangement uses TRBV11-3 and TRBJ2-7; 8 bases fit TRBD2. The V segment lost 5 bases and the J segment 5 bases; nucleotides outside the gene matches: 8. The CDR3 contains 14 residues. Germline-derived CDR1 and CDR2 are SGHNT and YENEEA. CDR3 in amino acids: CASSRAGGGHEQYF. In DNA, the CDR3 is TGTGCCAGCAGCCGCGCCGGGGGGGGCCACGAGCAGTACTTC.

The chain is built from TRBV6-6 and TRBJ2-3; 7 bases are shared with TRBD2. Trimming cost V 6 bases and J 4 bases; bases outside gene matches: 10. Germline V gene sequence: CDR1 MNHNY, CDR2 SVGAGI (reference sequence). The CDR3 spans 15 residues. The CDR3 loop reads CASSRSGIQADTQYF. The CDR3 DNA follows: TGTGCCAGCAGCCGAAGCGGGATTCAGGCAGATACGCAGTATTTT.

This clone was seen only once. The CDR3 DNA follows: TGTGCCAGCAGCTTATCTAGCGGGAGCTACGAGCAGTACTTC. It translates to CASSLSSGSYEQYF. This chain connects TRBV7-8 to TRBJ2-7; 10 positions agree with TRBD2. The germline V gene has CDR1 SGHVS and CDR2 FQNEAQ. V gave up 2 bases and J gave up 3 bases; unmatched junction bases: 1. The CDR3 has 14 residues.

CDR3 coding DNA: TGTGCCAGCAGTTTAGTGCGGGAAAGGTACGAGCAGTACTTC. This translates into CASSLVRERYEQYF. V usage is TRBV27 and J usage is TRBJ2-7; possibly TRBD2 for D (6 bases). Germline-derived CDR1 and CDR2 are MNHEY and SMNVEV (reference sequence). V was shortened by 2 bases and J by 4 bases, with 12 bases between the two germline ends. The CDR3 spans 14 residues.

The chain joins TRBV5-6 to TRBJ2-7; 10 nucleotides align to TRBD2. This CDR3 is built from 17 residues. Trimming cost V 1 base and J 4 bases; bases outside gene matches: 11. In germline, CDR1 is SGHDT, CDR2 YYEEEE. CDR3 nucleotide sequence: TGTGCCAGCAGCTTGACCCTAGCGGGAGTAGCGGTATACGAGCAGTACTTC. This encodes CASSLTLAGVAVYEQYF.

This sequence joins TRBV5-1 and TRBJ1-1; no reliable D call. V gave up 4 bases and J gave up 0 bases, with 7 bases separating them. The CDR3 has 13 residues. Germline lookup yields CDR1 SGHRS and CDR2 YFSETQ. This CDR3 reads CASSIQLNTEAFF. CDR3 bases: TGCGCCAGCAGCATACAGTTGAACACTGAAGCTTTCTTT.

V usage is TRBV10-3 and J usage is TRBJ2-7; TRBD1 aligns across 7 bases. J lost 2 bases, V lost 0 bases, and 4 bases had no gene match. Germline V gives CDR1 ENHRY, CDR2 SYGVKD. The CDR3 length is 15 residues. DNA for the CDR3: TGTGCCATCAGTGAGTCGACAGGGCGTCCCTACGAGCAGTACTTC. It specifies CAISESTGRPYEQYF.

The chain has TRBV7-6 and TRBJ2-1, with D possibly TRBD1 on 7 matching bases. With 2 bases removed from V and 10 bases from J, the gap between germline ends came to 18 bases. The CDR3 consists of 15 residues. The germline V gene encodes CDR1 SGHVS and CDR2 FNYEAQ. CDR3 in amino acids: CASSLQGGNRGEQFF. In nucleotides, the CDR3 is TGTGCCAGCAGCTTACAGGGGGGAAACAGGGGCGAGCAGTTCTTC.

This clone was picked up a small number of times. The chain links TRBV5-4 to TRBJ2-5; 11 bases match TRBD2. CDR3 length: 15 residues. Germline V gives CDR1 SGHNT, CDR2 YYREEE (reference sequence). V lost 3 bases and J lost 2; bases outside the gene matches: 3. In nucleotides, the CDR3 is TGTGCCAGCAGCTCGGGACTAGCGGCACAAGAGACCCAGTACTTC. Residues: CASSSGLAAQETQYF. The full variable domain, its missing parts supplied by reference TRBV5-4 and TRBJ2-5, is ETGVTQSPTHLIKTRGQQVTLRCSSQSGHNTVSWYQQALGQGPQFIFQYYREEENGRGNFPPRFSGLQFPNYSSELNVNALELDDSALYLCASSSGLAAQETQYFGPGTRLLVL.

The chain links TRBV29-1 to TRBJ2-2; 8 positions match TRBD2. The germline gives CDR1 SQVTM, CDR2 ANQGSEA. V lost 4 bases, J lost 4 bases, and 11 bases stayed unmatched. CDR3 length: 16 residues. The CDR3 coding sequence is TGCAGCGTTGCCCCGTCGGGGGGGCACGTCACCGGGGAGCTGTTTTTT. Amino acids: CSVAPSGGHVTGELFF.

The chain has TRBV6-5 and TRBJ1-1; 7 nucleotides align to TRBD1. With V trimmed by 6 bases and J by 8 bases, 15 bases remained unmatched. The CDR3 has 15 amino acids. Germline V lookup: CDR1 MNHEY, CDR2 SVGAGI. CDR3 nucleotides: TGTGCCAGCAGCCTCGGAGGGGGCCCCCAACGGGAAGCTTTCTTT. It codes for CASSLGGGPQREAFF.

The chain uses TRBV9 and TRBJ1-2; the D is unclear. V was clipped by 0 bases and J by 7 bases, with 13 bases between them. CDR1 SGDLS and CDR2 YYNGEE come from the germline V gene. The CDR3 has 14 residues. As DNA, the CDR3 is TGTGCCAGCAGCGTAGAGGGAGCGATGCGTGGCTACACCTTC. Amino acids: CASSVEGAMRGYTF.

J is TRBJ2-3 and V is TRBV24-1, with 7 bases fitting TRBD2. The germline gives CDR1 KGHDR, CDR2 SFDVKD. CDR3 length: 13 amino acids. Losses at the gene ends were 10 bases for V and 0 bases for J; bases not matched to a gene: 3. CDR3 coding DNA: TGTGCCACGGGAGGGCCTAGCACAGATACGCAGTATTTT. It specifies CATGGPSTDTQYF.

This clone was detected once. This chain uses TRBV7-8 with TRBJ1-5, with TRBD1 matching 10 bases. The germline V gene encodes CDR1 SGHVS and CDR2 FQNEAQ. With 3 bases clipped from V and 8 bases from J, the junction kept 13 bases outside the gene matches. This CDR3 has 17 residues. The CDR3 DNA sequence: TGTGCCAGCAGCTTGGAGCCGGCATGGGACAGGGGAAAGCCCCAGCATTTT. It encodes CASSLEPAWDRGKPQHF.

In DNA, the CDR3 is TGTGCCACACCCCCCGACAGTTTCCAAGAGACCCAGTACTTC. Its protein product is CATPPDSFQETQYF. J is TRBJ2-5 and V is TRBV19; tentatively, D is TRBD1 (5 bases). Per the germline V gene, CDR1 is LNHDA and CDR2 is SQIVND (reference sequence). Trimming removed 10 bases from V and 1 base from J, with 16 bases in between. The CDR3 has 14 residues.

This chain joins TRBV5-4 and TRBJ1-2, with 8 positions matching TRBD1. The CDR3 is 13 residues long. Losses at the gene ends were 4 bases for V and 7 bases for J; bases not matched to a gene: 6. Per germline, CDR1 SGHNT and CDR2 YYREEE (reference sequence). The CDR3 loop reads CASSPTGEAGYTF. In DNA form, the CDR3 reads TGTGCCAGCAGCCCGACAGGGGAGGCTGGCTACACCTTC.

The chain joins TRBV27 to TRBJ2-2, with D tentatively TRBD2 (6 bases). The CDR3 has 14 amino acids. Trimming removed 6 bases at V and 7 bases at J, with 15 bases between. CDR1 is MNHEY and CDR2 is SMNVEV in the germline V gene (reference sequence). The CDR3, as DNA: TGTGCCAGCAGGCCCCCGGGAGAGGGCGGGGAGCTGTTTTTT. It codes for CASRPPGEGGELFF.

The V call is TRBV5-1, the J call TRBJ2-3; 8 bases are a match to TRBD2. The CDR3 length is 18 residues. The junction had 14 bases not matched to a gene; V was cut back by 2 bases and J by 3 bases. Per the germline V gene, CDR1 is SGHRS and CDR2 is YFSETQ. For the CDR3, the DNA is TGCGCCAGCAGCTTCAGGGCGGGAGGTGAAGCAGGGACAGATACGCAGTATTTT. Translating it yields CASSFRAGGEAGTDTQYF.

This sequence joins TRBV3-1 (or the pseudogene TRBV3-2) and TRBJ2-7; TRBD2 agrees at 8 bases. Trimming removed 1 base from V and 1 base from J; junction bases left unmatched: 3. The CDR3 length is 15 residues. From germline, CDR1 is LGHDT and CDR2 YNNKEL (reference sequence). The CDR3 coding sequence is TGTGCCAGCAGCCAAGCCCTAGCGGGTTCCTACGAGCAGTACTTC. It codes for CASSQALAGSYEQYF.